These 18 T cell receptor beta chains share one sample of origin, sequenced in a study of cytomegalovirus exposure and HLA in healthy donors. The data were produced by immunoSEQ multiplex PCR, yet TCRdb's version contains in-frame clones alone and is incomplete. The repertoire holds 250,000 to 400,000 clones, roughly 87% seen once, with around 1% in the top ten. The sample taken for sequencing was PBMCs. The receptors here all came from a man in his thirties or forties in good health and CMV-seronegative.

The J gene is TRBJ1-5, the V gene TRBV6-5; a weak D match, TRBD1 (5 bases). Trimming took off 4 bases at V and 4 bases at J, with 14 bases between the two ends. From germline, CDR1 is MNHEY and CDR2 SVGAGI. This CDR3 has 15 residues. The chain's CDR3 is CASSLAQGVNQPQHF. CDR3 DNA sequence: TGTGCCAGCAGTTTGGCCCAGGGTGTAAATCAGCCCCAGCATTTT.

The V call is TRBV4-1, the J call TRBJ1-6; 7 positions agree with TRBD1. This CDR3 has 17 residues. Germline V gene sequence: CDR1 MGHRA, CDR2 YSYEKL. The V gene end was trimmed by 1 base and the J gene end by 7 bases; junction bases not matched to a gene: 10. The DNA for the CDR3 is TGCGCCAGCAGCCAAGGCGTAGCTCAGGGGGAAAATTCACCCCTCCACTTT. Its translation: CASSQGVAQGENSPLHF.

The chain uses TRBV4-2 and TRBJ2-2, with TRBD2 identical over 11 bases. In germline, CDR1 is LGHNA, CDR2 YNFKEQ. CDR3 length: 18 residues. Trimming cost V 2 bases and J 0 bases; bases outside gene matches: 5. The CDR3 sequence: CASSQPATSGANTGELFF. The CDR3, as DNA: TGTGCCAGCAGCCAACCGGCGACTAGCGGGGCGAACACCGGGGAGCTGTTTTTT.

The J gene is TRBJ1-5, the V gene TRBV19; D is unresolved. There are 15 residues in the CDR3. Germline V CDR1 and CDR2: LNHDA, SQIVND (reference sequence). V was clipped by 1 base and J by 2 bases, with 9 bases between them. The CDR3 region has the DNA TGTGCCAGTAGTATAGCCCATCCGGGCAATCAGCCCCAGCATTTT. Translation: CASSIAHPGNQPQHF.

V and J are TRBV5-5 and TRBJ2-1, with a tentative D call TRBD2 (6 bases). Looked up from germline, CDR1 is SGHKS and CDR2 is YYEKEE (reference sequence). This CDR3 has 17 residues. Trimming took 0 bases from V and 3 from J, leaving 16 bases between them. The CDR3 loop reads CASSLAWVSGLYNEQFF. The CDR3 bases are TGTGCCAGCAGCTTGGCCTGGGTCAGCGGGCTCTACAATGAGCAGTTCTTC.

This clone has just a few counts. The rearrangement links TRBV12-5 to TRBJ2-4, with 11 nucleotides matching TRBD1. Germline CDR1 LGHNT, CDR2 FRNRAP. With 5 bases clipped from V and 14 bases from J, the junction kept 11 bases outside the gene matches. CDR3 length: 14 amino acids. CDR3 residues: CASGTGQGAGAEYF. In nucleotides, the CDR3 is TGTGCTAGTGGTACCGGACAGGGGGCAGGGGCAGAGTACTTC.

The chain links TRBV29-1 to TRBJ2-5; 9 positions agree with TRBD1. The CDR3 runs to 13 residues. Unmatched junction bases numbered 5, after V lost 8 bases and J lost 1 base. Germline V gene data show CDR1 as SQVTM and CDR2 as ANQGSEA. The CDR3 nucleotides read TGCAGCTCCTCGACAGGGGGCCAAGAGACCCAGTACTTC. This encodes CSSSTGGQETQYF.

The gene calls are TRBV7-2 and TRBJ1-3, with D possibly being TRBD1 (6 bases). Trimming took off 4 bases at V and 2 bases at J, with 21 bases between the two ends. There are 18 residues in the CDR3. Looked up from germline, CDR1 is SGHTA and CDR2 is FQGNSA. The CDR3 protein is CASSSGSGGARPGNTIYF. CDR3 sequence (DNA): TGTGCCAGCAGCTCAGGGTCGGGGGGGGCGCGGCCTGGAAACACCATATATTTT.

The DNA for the CDR3 is TGTGCCAGCAGCCGAGAAGACAGGGTTGGACAGCCCCAGCATTTT. Amino acid sequence: CASSREDRVGQPQHF. The chain has TRBV7-9 and TRBJ1-5, with 7 nucleotides matching TRBD1. CDR3 length: 15 amino acids. Germline-derived CDR1 and CDR2 are SEHNR and FQNEAQ (reference sequence). The J segment lost 7 bases and the V segment lost 5 bases, leaving 11 bases of the junction unmatched.

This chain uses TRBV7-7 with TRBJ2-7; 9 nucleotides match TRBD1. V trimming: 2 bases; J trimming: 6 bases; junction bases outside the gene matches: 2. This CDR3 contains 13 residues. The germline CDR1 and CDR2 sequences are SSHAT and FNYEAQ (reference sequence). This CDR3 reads CASSLTDRGEQYF. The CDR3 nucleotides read TGTGCCAGCAGCTTAACGGACAGGGGCGAGCAGTACTTC.

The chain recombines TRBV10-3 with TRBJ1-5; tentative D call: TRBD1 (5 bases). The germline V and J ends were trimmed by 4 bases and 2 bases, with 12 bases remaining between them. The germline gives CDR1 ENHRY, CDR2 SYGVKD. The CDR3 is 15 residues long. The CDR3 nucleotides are TGTGCCATCAGTGGGCAGGGCGGGGGCAATCAGCCCCAGCATTTT. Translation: CAISGQGGGNQPQHF.

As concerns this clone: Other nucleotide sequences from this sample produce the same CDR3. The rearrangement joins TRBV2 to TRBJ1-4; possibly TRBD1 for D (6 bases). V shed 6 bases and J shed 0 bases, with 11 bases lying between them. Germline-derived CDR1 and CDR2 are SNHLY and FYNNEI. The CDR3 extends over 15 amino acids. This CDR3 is CASRLTGTTNEKLFF. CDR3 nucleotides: TGTGCCAGCAGGCTTACAGGGACAACTAATGAAAAACTGTTTTTT. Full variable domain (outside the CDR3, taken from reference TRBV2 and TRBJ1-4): EPEVTQTPSHQVTQMGQEVILRCVPISNHLYFYWYRQILGQKVEFLVSFYNNEISEKSEIFDDQFSVERPDGSNFTLKIRSTKLEDSAMYFCASRLTGTTNEKLFFGSGTQLSVL.

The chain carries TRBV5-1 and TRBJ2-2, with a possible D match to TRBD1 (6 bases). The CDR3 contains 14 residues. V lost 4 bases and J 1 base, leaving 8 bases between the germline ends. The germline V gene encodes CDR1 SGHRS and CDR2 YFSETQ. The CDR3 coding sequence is TGCGCCAGCAGCGGGGGCGAGAACACCGGGGAGCTGTTTTTT. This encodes CASSGGENTGELFF.

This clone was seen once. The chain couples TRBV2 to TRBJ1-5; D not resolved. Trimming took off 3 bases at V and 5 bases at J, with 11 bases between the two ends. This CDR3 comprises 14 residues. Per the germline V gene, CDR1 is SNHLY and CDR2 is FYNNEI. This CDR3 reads CASSDGRIYQPQHF. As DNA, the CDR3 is TGTGCCAGCAGTGATGGCAGGATCTATCAGCCCCAGCATTTT.

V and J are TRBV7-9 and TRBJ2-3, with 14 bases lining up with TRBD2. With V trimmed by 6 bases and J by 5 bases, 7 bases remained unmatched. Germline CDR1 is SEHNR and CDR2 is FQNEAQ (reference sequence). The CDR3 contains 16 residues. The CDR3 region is CASSPPGLAGEDTQYF. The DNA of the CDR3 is TGTGCCAGCAGTCCTCCGGGACTAGCGGGGGAAGATACGCAGTATTTT.

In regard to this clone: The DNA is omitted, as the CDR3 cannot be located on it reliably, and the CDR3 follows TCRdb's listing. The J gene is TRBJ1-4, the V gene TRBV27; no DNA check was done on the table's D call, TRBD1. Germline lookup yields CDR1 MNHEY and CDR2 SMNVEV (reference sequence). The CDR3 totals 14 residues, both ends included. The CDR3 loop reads CASRVGQGARKTVF.

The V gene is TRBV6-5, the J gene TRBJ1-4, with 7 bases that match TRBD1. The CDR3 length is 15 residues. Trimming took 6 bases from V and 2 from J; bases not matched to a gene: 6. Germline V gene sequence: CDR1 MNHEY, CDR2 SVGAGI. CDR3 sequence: CASRLTGATNEKLFF. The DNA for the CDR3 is TGTGCCAGCAGGCTCACAGGGGCGACTAATGAAAAACTGTTTTTT.

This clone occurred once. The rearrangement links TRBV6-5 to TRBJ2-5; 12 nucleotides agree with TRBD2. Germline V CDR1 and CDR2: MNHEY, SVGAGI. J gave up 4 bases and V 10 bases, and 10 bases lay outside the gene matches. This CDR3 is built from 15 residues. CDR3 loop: CATQGLAGGRETQYF. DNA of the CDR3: TGTGCCACCCAGGGGCTAGCGGGGGGGCGAGAGACCCAGTACTTC.